This T cell receptor (beta chain) was captured by sequencing in a study of shared clonotypes between healthy human individuals. Note on this clone: At the DNA level, this CDR3 is encoded by other sequences in the same sample as well.

Assay: immunoSEQ multiplex PCR; the TCRdb copy retains only in-frame clones and omits some. The sample includes about 560,000 clones, roughly four fifths of them seen just once. The sequencing input was PBMCs. This TCR was sampled from a woman in her thirties or forties in good health. Some clones in this sample may be carry-over from other donors' samples.

CDR3 amino acids: CASSLGGQNTGELFF. CDR3 bases: TGCGCCAGCAGCCTAGGGGGCCAGAACACCGGGGAGCTGTTTTTT. The chain combines TRBV5-1 with TRBJ2-2, with 7 bases that match TRBD1. Per germline, CDR1 SGHRS and CDR2 YFSETQ. Trimming removed 4 bases from V and 1 base from J; junction bases left unmatched: 4. The CDR3 is 15 amino acids.